These T cell receptor beta chains were read from a single sample in a study of cytomegalovirus exposure and HLA in healthy donors. The table came from immunoSEQ multiplex PCR; TCRdb's copy has only in-frame clones and leaves some out. The sample carries around 170,000 clones, less than 75% recorded once. Input material: PBMCs. These receptor sequences come from a girl aged 10 to 17 in good health and CMV-seronegative. The CDR3 runs from the conserved cysteine through the conserved F or W. Only some rows state a clone size, as once, few, many or a class for expanded clones.

.,TRBJ2-7,TRBV29-1,14,CSVYDRGNYYEQYF
.,TRBJ1-2,TRBV6-5,13,CASRWRGERGYTF
.,TRBJ1-1,TRBV7-3,15,CASSLGGGQNTEAFF
.,TRBJ2-3,TRBV6-6,16,CASRSGGTSGTDTQYF
.,TRBJ1-2,TRBV7-9,16,CASGGGVHGLPSGYTF
.,TRBJ2-7,TRBV19,14,CASSTPEGRNEQYF
.,TRBJ2-1,TRBV27,15,CASTWRGGGYNEQFF
.,TRBJ2-1,TRBV29-1,14,CSGHSGSRGGEQFF
few,TRBJ2-5,TRBV7-8,13,CASSLGQQETQYF
.,TRBJ2-7,TRBV9,14,CASSVEPALREQYF
once,TRBJ2-3,TRBV5-6,16,CASSLRSDRATDTQYF
.,TRBJ1-5,TRBV19,17,CASSSTFGTGLNQPQHF
few,TRBJ2-3,TRBV6-1,13,CASRPEWTDTQYF
few,TRBJ1-2,TRBV6-5,14,CASTGTEEVDGYTF
.,TRBJ1-1,TRBV2,16,CASSESSGRVDTEAFF
.,TRBJ2-7,TRBV14,21,CASSHPAAGQGVSSPGDEQYF
once,TRBJ2-7,TRBV12-5,16,CASGPNWQGSLGEQYF
.,TRBJ1-1,TRBV5-4,16,CASSPGTVGGPLQAFF
.,TRBJ2-7,TRBV5-1,13,CASSEDSPYEQYF
.,TRBJ2-3,TRBV7-9,14,CASSLALSTDTQYF
.,TRBJ1-1,TRBV29-1,12,CSVTPGATEAFF
few,TRBJ2-5,TRBV5-1,15,CASSPNTGSQETQYF
.,TRBJ2-5,TRBV19,15,CASSIVTGMKETQYF
.,TRBJ1-3,TRBV7-9,14,CASSPIGGGNTIYF
.,TRBJ1-2,TRBV7-6,17,CASSSGSLQQIPYGYTF
once,TRBJ1-1,TRBV28,15,CASSSQGLGPTEAFF
.,TRBJ1-5,TRBV7-9,15,CASSPIGSLNQPQHF
.,TRBJ2-5,TRBV6-5,15,CASSATSGGAETQYF
.,TRBJ1-5,TRBV6-1,14,CASSIQGGNQPQHF
.,TRBJ2-3,TRBV5-1,13,CASSGGGTDTQYF
.,TRBJ1-1,TRBV6-5,14,CASSGGVINTEAFF
.,TRBJ2-1,TRBV9,16,CASSVLSGGRYNEQFF
.,TRBJ2-2,TRBV5-3,14,CARRAGQFTGELFF
.,TRBJ2-2,TRBV18,16,CASSPRAGERSGELFF
.,TRBJ2-7,TRBV7-9,12,CASSLVNYEQYF
.,TRBJ2-5,TRBV6-1,14,CASSRDWAEETQYF
.,TRBJ1-6,TRBV9,15,CASSVEGQGNSPLHF
.,TRBJ2-5,TRBV18,14,CASSPPGSWETQYF
.,TRBJ1-1,TRBV13,15,CASSFTRGLNTEAFF
.,TRBJ1-1,TRBV2,14,CASRETVMNTEAFF
.,TRBJ1-2,TRBV6-5,13,CASRTGQNYGYTF
.,TRBJ2-2,TRBV29-1,14,CSVEDRGEAGELFF